A single sample gave rise to the 4 T cell receptor beta chains below, sequenced in a study of T-cell reconstitution after alpha-beta-depleted transplantation in children. Unique molecular identifiers were incorporated into the prepared TCRbeta library. TCRdb reprocessed the PCR reads via MiXCR and lists one record per CDR3 protein. Among approximately 240,000 distinct CDR3 sequences listed, roughly a tenth were seen once. This specimen was PBMCs from the stem cell graft donor, taken from the stem cell graft. The receptors originated from a human donor who donated a stem cell graft to a child with SCID.

This clonotype occurred many times. V and J are TRBV5-1 and TRBJ1-1; D uncertain. Trimming removed 4 bases at V and 1 base at J, with 14 bases between. The CDR3 is 15 residues long. Germline V gene sequence: CDR1 SGHRS, CDR2 YFSETQ. Here the CDR3 DNA reads TGCGCCAGCAGCCCCCGCGGGCTTGGGAACACTGAAGCTTTCTTT. Amino acids: CASSPRGLGNTEAFF.

In its sample, this clonotype was seen many times. This chain joins TRBV27 and TRBJ1-4; TRBD1 matches at 7 bases. The CDR3 is 17 amino acids. V gave up 5 bases and J gave up 5 bases; unmatched junction bases: 14. Germline V CDR1 and CDR2: MNHEY, SMNVEV (reference sequence). CDR3 region: CASSPRTGPFLNEKLFF. The CDR3 coding sequence is TGTGCCAGCAGTCCCCGGACAGGTCCCTTTCTAAATGAAAAACTGTTTTTT.

The table lists this clonotype with many counts. V gene TRBV10-3 combines with J gene TRBJ2-1; TRBD1 or TRBD2 may be the D gene (6 bases each). The germline V gene has CDR1 ENHRY and CDR2 SYGVKD. V was shortened by 4 bases and J by 2 bases, with 12 bases between the two germline ends. CDR3 length equals 15 residues. The CDR3 region has the DNA TGTGCCATCAGTGTCGGGGGCTTCGCCTACAATGAGCAGTTCTTC. This translates into CAISVGGFAYNEQFF.

This clonotype was recorded many times. The chain combines TRBV30 with TRBJ2-5, with D maybe TRBD2 (5 bases). The CDR3 has 14 residues. Germline V gene data show CDR1 as GTSNPN and CDR2 as SVGIG (reference sequence). Trimming left V 1 base short and J 3 bases short, with 12 bases between. CDR3 loop: CAWSAPDSKETQYF. In nucleotides, the CDR3 is TGTGCCTGGAGTGCCCCGGACTCAAAAGAGACCCAGTACTTC.